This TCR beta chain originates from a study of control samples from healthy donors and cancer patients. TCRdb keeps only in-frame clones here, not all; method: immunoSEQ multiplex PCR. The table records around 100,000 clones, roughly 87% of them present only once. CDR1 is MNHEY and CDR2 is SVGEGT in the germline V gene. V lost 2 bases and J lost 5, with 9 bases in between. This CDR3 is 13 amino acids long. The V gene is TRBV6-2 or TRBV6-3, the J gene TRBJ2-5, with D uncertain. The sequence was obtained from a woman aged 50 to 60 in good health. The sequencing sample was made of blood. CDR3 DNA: TGTGCCAGCAGTTACCAGAGGATGGAGACCCAGTACTTC. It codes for CASSYQRMETQYF.